This T cell receptor (beta chain) originates from a study of shared clonotypes between healthy human individuals. Overall study findings and caveats: Clonotype sharing among donors likely depends on sequencing depth.

Execution of the assay was at deep level. This table comes from immunoSEQ multiplex PCR, and its TCRdb copy is limited to in-frame clones, with some not included. The sample lists over 300,000 clones, over 75% occurring once. Comment on this clone: Its target is not known.

Per germline, CDR1 SGHRS and CDR2 YFSETQ. This CDR3 comprises 15 residues. V lost 5 bases to trimming and J lost 6 bases; unmatched junction nucleotides: 13. The specimen sequenced was memory CD8+ T cells sorted from blood. Stated subset: CD45RO+ cells pooled with CCR7-negative TemRA cells. The receptor was derived from a man between 18 and 35 years old in good health. The V and J genes are TRBV5-1 and TRBJ1-2, with 7 bases matching TRBD1. This CDR3 reads CASRPRQGLPDGYTF. The CDR3 nucleotides read TGCGCCAGCAGACCTAGACAGGGTCTGCCAGATGGCTACACCTTC.